A single sample gave rise to the 5 T cell receptor beta chains below, sequenced in a study of beta chain features in type 1 diabetes. Study-wide results and caveats: Significant though moderate, a shortening of TCRB CDR3s appeared in all four CD4+ subsets of Type 1 diabetes patients.

Which antigens these TCRs recognize remains unknown. The isolated RNA, all of it, was reverse transcribed, so expressed TCRB transcripts were what got sequenced. Using immunoSEQ multiplex PCR, the repertoire was profiled, and TCRdb retains in-frame clones only, with some absent. The data show 300,000 to 400,000 clones, about a tenth seen once. The sample comprised central memory CD4+ T cells from blood. The receptors here all came from a man aged 25-45 years with type 1 diabetes.

The CDR3 protein is CTSSQDRGLVLLKDTQYF. The DNA of the CDR3 is TGCACCAGCAGCCAAGATCGTGGACTAGTCCTACTCAAAGATACGCAGTATTTT. The J gene is TRBJ2-3, the V gene TRBV1; the table's D gene call, TRBD2, was not cross checked with the DNA. TRBV1 has pseudogene status. The CDR3 runs 18 residues.

The rearrangement joins TRBV6-5 to TRBJ1-1; D may be TRBD1 (6 bases). The ends were cut back, 3 bases at V and 5 bases at J, with 16 bases in the middle. Per the germline V gene, CDR1 is MNHEY and CDR2 is SVGAGI. The CDR3 length is 15 residues. The CDR3 region is CASSYFPGAFTEAFF. DNA of the CDR3: TGTGCCAGCAGTTATTTTCCAGGGGCTTTTACTGAAGCTTTCTTT.

This clone occurred many times. The V and J genes are TRBV5-1 and TRBJ2-1; D ambiguous. The V end lost 0 bases, the J end lost 2 bases, and 0 bases lay between the germline ends. The length of the CDR3 is 12 residues. Per the germline V gene, CDR1 is SGHRS and CDR2 is YFSETQ. The CDR3, as DNA: TGCGCCAGCAGCTTGGCCTACAATGAGCAGTTCTTC. Translation gives CASSLAYNEQFF.

The chain carries TRBV4-3 and TRBJ1-2, with TRBD1 matching over 12 bases. Germline CDR1 is LGHNA and CDR2 is YSLEER. Trimming at V came to 3 bases and at J to 7 bases, leaving 9 bases not matched to a gene. There are 16 residues in the CDR3. CDR3 residues: CASSQAGTGGIGGYTF. DNA of the CDR3: TGCGCCAGCAGCCAGGCCGGGACAGGGGGCATAGGTGGCTACACCTTC.

This CDR3 is CASSLQGHFSPLHF. The CDR3 DNA reads TGTGCCAGCAGCTTGCAGGGCCACTTTTCACCCCTCCACTTT. The V gene is TRBV7-6, the J gene TRBJ1-6; tentatively, D is TRBD1 (5 bases). The CDR3 contains 14 residues. With 3 bases removed from V and 9 bases from J, the gap between germline ends came to 12 bases. Germline V lookup: CDR1 SGHVS, CDR2 FNYEAQ.